This T cell receptor beta chain was captured by sequencing in a study of identical twins. Study conclusions and caveats: Cross-sectional statistics, not tracking of the same donors, supported the conclusions. With abundant cord blood beta clonotypes, insertions were fewer; memory repertoires showed no such pattern.

Healthy Caucasian individuals made up all the donors. Germline lookup yields CDR1 LNHNV and CDR2 YYDKDF (reference sequence). V shed 2 bases and J 5 bases; nucleotides not matched to a gene: 9. The CDR3 sequence is 16 residues long. A universal primer site was incorporated via template switching, and the cDNA contained unique molecular identifiers. TCRdb ran MiXCR on the 5' RACE reads and lists one entry per CDR3 protein. The table includes just under 650,000 distinct CDR3 sequences, under 8.5% detected once. Regarding this clonotype: What it binds is not known.

The data also belong to a second study, concerning yellow fever vaccine responses in identical twins.

The sequenced material came from PBMCs. The receptor's source is a woman between 18 and 30 years old in good health. This sequence joins TRBV15 and TRBJ2-7; 10 nucleotides agree with TRBD1. CDR3 region: CATSRPWGQGTDEQYF. In DNA, the CDR3 is TGTGCCACCAGCAGACCCTGGGGACAGGGGACCGACGAGCAGTACTTC.